This T cell receptor beta chain was obtained from a study of cytomegalovirus exposure and HLA in healthy donors. The CDR3 covers 15 residues. The germline gives CDR1 MDHEN, CDR2 SYDVKM. Trimming took 8 bases from V and 8 from J; bases not matched to a gene: 16. Researchers ran the PCR with 60 Vbeta and 13 Jbeta primers. Profiled with immunoSEQ multiplex PCR; TCRdb holds only in-frame clones, not every one. The sample consists of over 90,000 clones, more than 70% of them appearing once. Study-wide results and caveats: A later look showed TCR association rates differing by HLA locus, highest for DRB1 and lowest for HLA-C. Sequencing depth roughly uniform across donors was assumed in presence/absence analyses. In all likelihood, a cluster of highly shared sequence variants was a sequencing artifact.

Remarks on this clone: Its matching antigen is unknown.

Those who donated were healthy bone marrow donors. The chain combines TRBV28 with TRBJ2-7, with 9 bases matching TRBD1. Source material: PBMCs. The origin of this receptor is a male donor in good health and CMV-seropositive. The CDR3 sequence is CASRIGGQGELQQYF. DNA of the CDR3: TGTGCCAGCCGTATAGGGGGACAGGGAGAACTGCAGCAGTACTTC.